This entry features one TCR beta chain sequence. The CDR3 length is 14 residues. Per the germline V gene, CDR1 is SQVTM and CDR2 is ANQGSEA. The V gene end was trimmed by 2 bases and the J gene end by 4 bases; junction bases not matched to a gene: 6. The data originate from a study of shared clonotypes between healthy human individuals. Profiling relied on immunoSEQ multiplex PCR, and the TCRdb table lists in-frame clones only, not all of them. Of 2 million to 2.5 million clones listed, approximately 93% were seen once; the top ten hold around 0.4%. The rearrangement links TRBV29-1 to TRBJ2-7, with TRBD2 matching 9 bases. The receptor was derived from a man aged 18 to 30 in good health. Some clones in this sample may be carry-over from other donors' samples. Source material: naive CD4+ T cells from PBMCs. Noted subset: CD45RA+ positively selected. The CDR3 DNA sequence: TGCAGCGTTGAACTAGCGGGGAGACCATACGAGCAGTACTTC. Translated: CSVELAGRPYEQYF.